This T cell receptor (beta chain) was identified during a study of cytomegalovirus exposure and HLA in healthy donors. V lost 8 bases and J lost 3, with 19 bases in between. The germline CDR1 and CDR2 sequences are MNHNS and SASEGT. The CDR3 covers 15 residues. The study ran its PCR with 60 Vbeta and 13 Jbeta primers. TCRdb keeps only in-frame clones here, not all; method: immunoSEQ multiplex PCR. The sample contains about 160,000 clones, 78% of which appear only once. The chain links TRBV6-1 to TRBJ1-1; D uncertain. The source material was PBMCs. The TCR was taken from a woman aged 45-65 years in good health and CMV-seropositive. The CDR3 is CASSPGGRKDTEAFF. For the CDR3, the DNA is TGTGCCAGCTCTCCGGGAGGGCGGAAGGACACTGAAGCTTTCTTT.